These T cell receptor beta chains were read from a single sample in a study of blood T cell repertoires in COVID-19. Only in-frame clones appear in the TCRdb table, and some are missing; sequencing was by immunoSEQ multiplex PCR. The sample lists over 55,000 clones, over 70% occurring once. The sample taken for sequencing was peripheral blood. These receptors were collected from a human donor in a cohort sampled during active COVID-19. Each CDR3 is given with its conserved first and last residue. A D gene is named only where the DNA matches it firmly. Only some rows state a clone size, as once, few, many or a class for expanded clones.

>12|TRBV6-5|few|TRBJ1-1|NA
TGTGCCAGCAGCACTCCGGGTCCTGAAGCTTTCTTT
CASSTPGPEAFF
>15|TRBV10-3|NA|TRBJ2-1|NA
TGTGCCATCAGTGAGTCTGGCTCGAGGAGCGTTGAGCAGTTCTTC
CAISESGSRSVEQFF
>15|TRBV6-6|NA|TRBJ1-2|NA
TGTGCCAGCAGTTACTTGCTAGACCTAACCTTAGGCTACACCTTC
CASSYLLDLTLGYTF
>15|TRBV5-6|NA|TRBJ1-4|NA
TGTGCCAGCAGCTCAAGGGCGGGGGGCGTTGAAAAACTGTTTTTT
CASSSRAGGVEKLFF
>15|TRBV28|once|TRBJ2-1|NA
TGTGCCAGCAGTTTTCATCAGTTCAGTTACAATGAGCAGTTCTTC
CASSFHQFSYNEQFF
>15|TRBV25-1|NA|TRBJ2-7|TRBD1
TGTGCCAGCAGTGAATTGACAGGGGGCTCCTACGAGCAGTACTTC
CASSELTGGSYEQYF
>18|TRBV7-8|NA|TRBJ2-5|TRBD2
TGTGCCAGCAGCTTAGCGCGGAGGCTAGCGGGGGGTTTAGAGACCCAGTACTTC
CASSLARRLAGGLETQYF
>14|TRBV6-2/TRBV6-3|NA|TRBJ2-1|TRBD2
TGTGCCAGCTGCCTGCGGGGGGCCTACAATGAGCAGTTCTTC
CASCLRGAYNEQFF
>15|TRBV5-6|NA|TRBJ2-3|TRBD1
TGTGCCAGCAGCTTGTTGGACAGGGACACAGATACGCAGTATTTT
CASSLLDRDTDTQYF
>13|TRBV12-3/TRBV12-4|NA|TRBJ2-2|NA
TGTGCCAGCACCGTCGCCCGGACCGGGGAGCTGTTTTTT
CASTVARTGELFF
>15|TRBV15|NA|TRBJ1-4|NA
TGTGCCACCAGCATTTTACCAGGGGCTAATGAAAAACTGTTTTTT
CATSILPGANEKLFF
>14|TRBV6-5|NA|TRBJ1-1|NA
TGTGCCAGCAGAAAACAGGGAATGAACACTGAAGCTTTCTTT
CASRKQGMNTEAFF
>15|TRBV27|NA|TRBJ2-2|TRBD1
TGTGCCAGCAGTTTATCTCGCAGGGGGACCGGGGAGCTGTTTTTT
CASSLSRRGTGELFF
>13|TRBV2|NA|TRBJ2-1|TRBD1
TGTGCCAGCATCTTGGACAGGGACAATGAGCAGTTCTTC
CASILDRDNEQFF
>12|TRBV12-5|NA|TRBJ2-7|TRBD1
TGTGCTAGTGGGACAGGGTCCTACGAGCAGTACTTC
CASGTGSYEQYF
>14|TRBV13|NA|TRBJ1-1|NA
TGTGCCAGCAGCTTAGTCAACAGGCCGTCTGAAGCTTTCTTT
CASSLVNRPSEAFF
>12|TRBV19|NA|TRBJ2-1|TRBD1
TGTGCCAGTAACACAGGGGGTAATGAGCAGTTCTTC
CASNTGGNEQFF
>13|TRBV19|NA|TRBJ2-2|NA
TGTGCCAGTAGCCAGGGGAGGGCCGGGGAGCTGTTTTTT
CASSQGRAGELFF
>13|TRBV7-2|NA|TRBJ1-3|NA
TGTGCCAGCAGCTTAGTAGGGGAAAACACCATATATTTT
CASSLVGENTIYF
>12|TRBV27|NA|TRBJ1-5|NA
TGTGCCAGCAGTTCCCCCGATCAGCCCCAGCATTTT
CASSSPDQPQHF
>14|TRBV3-1/TRBV3-2|NA|TRBJ1-2|TRBD1
TGTGCCAGCAGCCAAGTGACAGGGGAGTCTGGCTACACCTTC
CASSQVTGESGYTF
>16|TRBV6-1|NA|TRBJ1-5|NA
TGTGCCAGCAGTGAAGTTGGGGTGGGTAGCGATCAGCCCCAGCATTTT
CASSEVGVGSDQPQHF
>14|TRBV5-1|few|TRBJ1-5|TRBD1
TGCGCCAGCAGCGAGGGACAGGCCTCGGGGCCCCAGCATTTT
CASSEGQASGPQHF
>12|TRBV6-5|NA|TRBJ1-2|NA
TGTGCCTCGTGTTTGGCCCACTATGGCTACACCTTC
CASCLAHYGYTF
>16|TRBV5-1|once|TRBJ2-7|TRBD2
TGCGCCAGCAGCTGGGGGACTAGCGGGAGTTCGGACGAGCAGTACTTC
CASSWGTSGSSDEQYF
>14|TRBV2|once|TRBJ1-4|NA
TGTGCCAGCAGTGACCGGGACACCGTAGAAAAACTGTTTTTT
CASSDRDTVEKLFF
>21|TRBV5-1|NA|TRBJ2-2|TRBD2
TGCGCCAGCAGTTTTACCCCCGGGACTAGCGGGTTTTCGGTGGACACCGGGGAGCTGTTTTTT
CASSFTPGTSGFSVDTGELFF
>13|TRBV6-5|NA|TRBJ1-5|NA
TGTGCCAGCAGTCACGATCAGGGACAGCCCCAGCATTTT
CASSHDQGQPQHF
>16|TRBV19|NA|TRBJ1-5|NA
TGTGCCAGTAGTATATCGGCAGGGGAGATCAAACAGCCCCAGCATTTT
CASSISAGEIKQPQHF
>12|TRBV29-1|NA|TRBJ1-3|NA
TGCAGCGTGACAGTCTCTGGAAACACCATATATTTT
CSVTVSGNTIYF
>13|TRBV12-3/TRBV12-4|NA|TRBJ1-2|TRBD1
TGTGCCAGCAGTCCCGACAGGGCAAGGGGCTACACCTTC
CASSPDRARGYTF
>15|TRBV28|NA|TRBJ2-2|NA
TGTGCCAGCAGGCATTTAGACAGGAACACCGGGGAGCTGTTTTTT
CASRHLDRNTGELFF
>12|TRBV10-2|NA|TRBJ1-1|TRBD1
TGCGCCAGTAGACAGGGGAGGACTGAAGCTTTCTTT
CASRQGRTEAFF
>15|TRBV28|NA|TRBJ1-4|TRBD1
TGTGCCAGCAGTCCGGCCGGGACAGGGGGCTCAAAACTGTTTTTT
CASSPAGTGGSKLFF